These 6 T cell receptor beta chains were sequenced from one sample in a study of blood T cell repertoires in COVID-19. The protocol was immunoSEQ multiplex PCR, while the TCRdb copy is restricted to in-frame clones and leaves out a portion. The table shows under 95,000 clones, with around 90% occurring only once. What was sequenced was peripheral blood. These receptors all stem from a human donor in a cohort sampled during active COVID-19.

The V gene is TRBV6-6, the J gene TRBJ1-6; weak D call: TRBD1 (5 bases). CDR3 length: 14 residues. Deletions cut 4 bases from V and 8 bases from J, with 12 bases between. Germline CDR1 and CDR2: MNHNY and SVGAGI (reference sequence). CDR3 bases: TGTGCCAGCAGTTCGCGGGGGGAATATTCACCCCTCCACTTT. Residues: CASSSRGEYSPLHF.

The table lists this clone with a count of one. CDR3 in DNA: TGTGCCAGCAGTTCCCCGACAGCTAGCACAGATACGCAGTATTTT. Its translation is CASSSPTASTDTQYF. The V call is TRBV6-5, the J call TRBJ2-3; D may be TRBD1 (5 bases). Looked up from germline, CDR1 is MNHEY and CDR2 is SVGAGI. The CDR3 is 15 amino acids. V lost 4 bases and J 0 bases, leaving 11 bases between the germline ends.

This chain joins TRBV4-1 and TRBJ2-7; a possible D gene is TRBD2 (6 bases). This CDR3 region has 15 residues. Trimming removed 1 base at V and 2 bases at J, with 12 bases between. CDR1 is MGHRA, CDR2 YSYEKL, per germline. DNA for the CDR3: TGCGCCAGCAGCCAAGTGGGCTCGGGGGCCTACGAGCAGTACTTC. Residues: CASSQVGSGAYEQYF.

V gene TRBV4-1 combines with J gene TRBJ2-3; 7 positions match TRBD2. The junction had 8 bases not matched to a gene; V was cut back by 4 bases and J by 1 base. CDR3 size: 16 residues. CDR1 and CDR2 (germline): MGHRA, YSYEKL. The CDR3 region is CASSPAPTSGTDTQYF. The CDR3 DNA follows: TGCGCCAGCAGCCCGGCCCCAACTAGCGGCACAGATACGCAGTATTTT.

V is TRBV6-4 and J is TRBJ2-1; 8 positions match TRBD1. The CDR3 covers 16 residues. The germline gives CDR1 MRHNA, CDR2 SNTAGT. Trimming removed 0 bases from V and 4 bases from J; junction bases left unmatched: 5. The CDR3 sequence is CASSDSLTGAYNEQFF. CDR3 nucleotides: TGTGCCAGCAGTGACTCGTTGACAGGGGCTTACAATGAGCAGTTCTTC.

V is TRBV7-9 and J is TRBJ2-7; 11 bases align to TRBD1. This CDR3 has 17 residues. Germline lookup yields CDR1 SEHNR and CDR2 FQNEAQ (reference sequence). The J segment lost 2 bases and the V segment lost 10 bases, leaving 16 bases of the junction unmatched. The CDR3 is CATLSFTPGQGAYEQYF. The DNA of the CDR3 is TGTGCCACCCTTTCCTTTACCCCGGGACAGGGGGCCTACGAGCAGTACTTC.